This T cell receptor (beta chain) came from a study of cytomegalovirus exposure and HLA in healthy donors. Study-wide results and limits: According to the study, around 150 TCR beta chains were cytomegalovirus-associated.

The CDR3 extends over 14 amino acids. Germline V CDR1 and CDR2: MNHEY, SVGAGI. The ends were cut back, 0 bases at V and 8 bases at J, with 13 bases in the middle. Sequencing was performed with immunoSEQ multiplex PCR; in TCRdb, only in-frame clones are kept and a portion is missing. The profile covers approximately 99,000 clones, with approximately 96% appearing a single time and 0.67% taken by the ten largest. The donors formed part of the approximately 120-subject validation cohort, distinct from the approximately 630-subject first cohort. Details on this clone: Its target is unknown.

This TCR was recovered from a woman in her late teens or twenties in good health and CMV-seronegative. Sequences were obtained from PBMCs. The chain links TRBV6-5 to TRBJ1-1; perhaps TRBD1 as D (6 bases). CDR3 amino acids: CASSYSGMTGEAFF. In nucleotides, the CDR3 is TGTGCCAGCAGTTACTCGGGTATGACAGGAGAAGCTTTCTTT.